The clone carrying this T cell receptor (beta chain) was seen a few times. This CDR3 comprises 18 residues. Germline loops: CDR1 SGHRS, CDR2 YFSETQ. Trimming removed 4 bases from V and 13 bases from J; junction bases left unmatched: 22. The data stem from a study of blood T cells in healthy people across ages. The second PCR ran about 6 to 11 cycles with a sample-barcoded 5' primer and J-beta primers. Via MiXCR, TCRdb re-called the 5' RACE reads, giving one row per CDR3 protein. The data show around 940,000 distinct CDR3 sequences, roughly 50% seen once. The genes are TRBV5-1 and TRBJ2-4, with 11 bases aligning to TRBD2. This sequence originates from a woman aged 55-69 years in good health. The sequencing sample was made of blood. The DNA of the CDR3 is TGCGCCAGCAGCCCGAGTACTAGCGGGAGCAACCCGAGCGGTGAGCAGTACTTC. It specifies CASSPSTSGSNPSGEQYF.